The following is a T cell receptor beta chain sequence with its context. This sample was included in a study of blood T cell repertoires in COVID-19. This CDR3 comprises 16 residues. V dropped 5 bases and J dropped 4; count of bases not matched to a gene: 9. Germline CDR1 is MNHEY and CDR2 is SMNVEV (reference sequence). In the study's own analysis: Nucleated cell counts were estimated from reference gene primer amplification. Using immunoSEQ multiplex PCR, the repertoire was profiled, and TCRdb retains in-frame clones only, with some absent. V and J calls and clone size are as listed in that table; D and trimming were resolved from the DNA. The sample contains some 250,000 clones, roughly four fifths of which appear only once.

The receptor comes from a man aged 50 to 60 with active or convalescent COVID-19. The source material was peripheral blood. The chain recombines TRBV27 with TRBJ2-2, with 8 positions matching TRBD2. This CDR3 is CASSPVSAGATGELFF. In DNA form, the CDR3 reads TGTGCCAGCAGTCCAGTATCAGCGGGGGCCACCGGGGAGCTGTTTTTT.